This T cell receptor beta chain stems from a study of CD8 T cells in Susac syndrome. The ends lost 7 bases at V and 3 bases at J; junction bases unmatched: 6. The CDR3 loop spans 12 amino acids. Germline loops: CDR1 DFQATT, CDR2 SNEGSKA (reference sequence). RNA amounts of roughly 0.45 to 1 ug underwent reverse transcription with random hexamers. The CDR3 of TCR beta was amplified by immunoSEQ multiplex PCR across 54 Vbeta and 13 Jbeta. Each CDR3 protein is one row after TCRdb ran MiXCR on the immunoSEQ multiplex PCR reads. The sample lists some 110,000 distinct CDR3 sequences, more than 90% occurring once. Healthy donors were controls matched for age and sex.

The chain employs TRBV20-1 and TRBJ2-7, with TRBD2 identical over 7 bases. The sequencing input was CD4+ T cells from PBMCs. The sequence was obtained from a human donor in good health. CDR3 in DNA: TGCAGTGTCGGGACTACCATCTACGAGCAGTACTTC. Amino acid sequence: CSVGTTIYEQYF.